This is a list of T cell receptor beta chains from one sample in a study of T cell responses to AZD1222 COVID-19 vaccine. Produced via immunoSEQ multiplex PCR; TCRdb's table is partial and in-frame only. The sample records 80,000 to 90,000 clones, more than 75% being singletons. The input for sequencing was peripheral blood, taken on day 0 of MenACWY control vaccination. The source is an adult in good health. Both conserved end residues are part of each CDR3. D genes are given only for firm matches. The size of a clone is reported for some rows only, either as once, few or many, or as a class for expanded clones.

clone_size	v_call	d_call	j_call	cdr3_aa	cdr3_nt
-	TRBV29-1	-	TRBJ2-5	CSAGSGQETQYF	TGCAGCGCCGGGAGTGGACAAGAGACCCAGTACTTC
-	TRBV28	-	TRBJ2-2	CASSGTVHTGELFF	TGTGCCAGCAGCGGCACAGTACACACCGGGGAGCTGTTTTTT
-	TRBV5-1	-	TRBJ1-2	CASSPDGAYGYTF	TGCGCCAGCAGCCCGGACGGAGCCTATGGCTACACCTTC
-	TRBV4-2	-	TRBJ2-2	CASSQDLEDTGELFF	TGTGCCAGCAGCCAAGATTTGGAAGACACCGGGGAGCTGTTTTTT
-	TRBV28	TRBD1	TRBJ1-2	CASSPRDSAYGYTF	TGTGCCAGCAGTCCACGGGACAGTGCCTATGGCTACACCTTC
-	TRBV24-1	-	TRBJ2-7	CATRLEYF	TGTGCCACCCGGCTGGAGTACTTC
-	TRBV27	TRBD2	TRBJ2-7	CASRQKTSGPSYEQYF	TGTGCCAGCAGGCAAAAAACTAGCGGCCCCTCCTACGAGCAGTACTTC
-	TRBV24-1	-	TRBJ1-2	CATSDRLGDGYTF	TGTGCCACCAGTGACCGCCTCGGGGATGGATACACCTTC
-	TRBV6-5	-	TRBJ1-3	CASSPGGGNTIYF	TGTGCCAGCAGTCCCGGGGGAGGAAACACCATATATTTT
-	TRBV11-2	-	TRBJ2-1	CASSHSSRLVNEQFF	TGTGCCAGTTCGCACTCGTCCCGACTTGTCAATGAGCAGTTCTTC
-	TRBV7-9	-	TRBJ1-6	CASSLAAGASYNSPLHF	TGTGCCAGCAGCTTAGCCGCTGGGGCTTCCTATAATTCACCCCTCCACTTT
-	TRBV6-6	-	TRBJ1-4	CASSGQINEKLFF	TGTGCCAGCTCCGGACAGATTAATGAAAAACTGTTTTTT
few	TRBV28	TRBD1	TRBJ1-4	CASSLIGGGEKLFF	TGTGCCAGCAGTTTAATAGGGGGCGGCGAAAAACTGTTTTTT
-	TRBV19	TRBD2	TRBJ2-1	CATSPVGRGKNEQFF	TGTGCCACCTCTCCGGTGGGGCGGGGGAAGAATGAGCAGTTCTTC
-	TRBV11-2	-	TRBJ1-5	CASSISLGQPQHF	TGTGCCAGCAGCATCAGCCTCGGTCAGCCCCAGCATTTT
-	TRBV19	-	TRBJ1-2	CASSKGRLDTNYGYTF	TGTGCCAGTAGTAAGGGCAGACTAGATACGAACTATGGCTACACCTTC
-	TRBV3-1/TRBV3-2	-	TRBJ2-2	CASSQDASLAGELFF	TGTGCCAGCAGCCAAGACGCTTCCCTGGCCGGGGAGCTGTTTTTT
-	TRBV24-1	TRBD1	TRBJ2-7	CATSPRTGTYEQYF	TGTGCCACCAGTCCCCGGACAGGGACCTACGAGCAGTACTTC
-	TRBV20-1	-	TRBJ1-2	CSARDAGGYTF	TGCAGTGCTAGAGATGCAGGGGGCTACACCTTC
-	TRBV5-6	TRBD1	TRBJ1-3	CASSRGQGFGNTIYF	TGTGCCAGCAGCAGGGGACAGGGGTTCGGAAACACCATATATTTT
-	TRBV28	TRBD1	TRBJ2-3	CASSFGTGGLDTQYF	TGTGCCAGCAGTTTTGGGACAGGGGGCCTAGATACGCAGTATTTT
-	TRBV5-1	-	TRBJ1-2	CASSSGVGTYGYTF	TGCGCCAGCAGCTCGGGGGTAGGGACCTATGGCTACACCTTC
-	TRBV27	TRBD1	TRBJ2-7	CASSLVAGGYEQYF	TGTGCCAGCAGTTTAGTGGCAGGGGGCTACGAGCAGTACTTC
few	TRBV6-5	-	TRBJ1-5	CASSWDSNQPQHF	TGTGCCAGCAGTTGGGACAGCAATCAGCCCCAGCATTTT
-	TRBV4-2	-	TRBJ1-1	CASSQVGQNTEAFF	TGTGCCAGCAGCCAAGTGGGACAGAACACTGAAGCTTTCTTT
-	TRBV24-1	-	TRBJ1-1	CATSAGVEGTEAFF	TGTGCCACCAGTGCGGGGGTGGAGGGCACTGAAGCTTTCTTT
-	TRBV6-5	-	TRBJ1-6	CASGGRINSPLHF	TGTGCCAGCGGAGGACGGATTAATTCACCCCTCCACTTT
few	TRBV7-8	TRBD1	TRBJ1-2	CASSAGQGLIYGYTF	TGTGCCAGCAGCGCGGGACAGGGTCTGATCTATGGCTACACCTTC
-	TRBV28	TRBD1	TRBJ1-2	CASSSDGTAWSGYTF	TGTGCCAGCAGTTCTGATGGGACAGCCTGGAGCGGCTACACCTTC
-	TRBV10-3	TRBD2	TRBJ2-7	CAISRTSGSYEQYF	TGTGCCATCAGTCGGACTAGCGGGAGTTACGAGCAGTACTTC
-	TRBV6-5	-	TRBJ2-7	CASSKVDHTYEQYF	TGTGCCAGCAGCAAGGTGGACCATACCTACGAGCAGTACTTC
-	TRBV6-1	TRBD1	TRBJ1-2	CASSDGSDRVTGYTF	TGTGCCAGCAGTGATGGTTCGGACAGGGTGACTGGCTACACCTTC
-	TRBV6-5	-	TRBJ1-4	CASSYGGIATNEKLFF	TGTGCCAGCAGTTACGGAGGGATCGCAACTAATGAAAAACTGTTTTTT
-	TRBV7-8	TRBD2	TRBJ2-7	CASSSIAGGPGEQYF	TGTGCCAGCAGCTCAATAGCGGGGGGGCCGGGGGAGCAGTACTTC
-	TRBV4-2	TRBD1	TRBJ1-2	CASSQDIGTGARSEGYTF	TGTGCCAGCAGCCAAGATATAGGGACAGGGGCCCGCTCGGAGGGCTACACCTTC
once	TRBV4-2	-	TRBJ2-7	CASSQEGGYEQYF	TGTGCCAGCAGCCAAGAAGGAGGCTACGAGCAGTACTTC
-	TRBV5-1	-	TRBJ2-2	CASSLAGELFF	TGCGCCAGCAGCTTGGCCGGGGAGCTGTTTTTT
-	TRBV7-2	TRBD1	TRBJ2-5	CASSTQLGQGETQYF	TGTGCCAGCAGCACTCAACTTGGACAGGGTGAGACCCAGTACTTC
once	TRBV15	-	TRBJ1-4	CATSRDRWATNEKLFF	TGTGCCACCAGCAGAGATCGCTGGGCGACTAATGAAAAACTGTTTTTT
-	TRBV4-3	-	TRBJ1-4	CASSQGTLGLPEKLFF	TGCGCCAGCAGCCAAGGAACCTTGGGTCTCCCTGAAAAACTGTTTTTT
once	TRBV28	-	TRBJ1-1	CASSLSLGWRTEAFF	TGTGCCAGCAGTTTATCCCTCGGTTGGCGCACTGAAGCTTTCTTT
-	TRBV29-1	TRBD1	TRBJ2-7	CSVETPTGNSYEQYF	TGCAGCGTTGAAACCCCGACAGGGAACTCCTACGAGCAGTACTTC
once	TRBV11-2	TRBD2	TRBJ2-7	CASGSGRAFSTEDEQYF	TGTGCCAGCGGTAGCGGGAGGGCCTTTTCCACGGAGGACGAGCAGTACTTC
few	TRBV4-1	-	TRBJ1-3	CASSQDSGSSGNTIYF	TGCGCCAGCAGCCAAGATTCGGGGAGCTCTGGAAACACCATATATTTT
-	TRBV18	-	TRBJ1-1	CASSPEGGFVTEAFF	TGTGCCAGCTCACCGGAGGGGGGCTTCGTCACTGAAGCTTTCTTT
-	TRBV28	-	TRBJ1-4	CASSLGGEKLFF	TGTGCCAGCAGTTTAGGCGGTGAAAAACTGTTTTTT